This T cell receptor beta chain was found in a study of OX40 agonist ivuxolimab in advanced cancers. Study-wide context: Patients enrolled in dose escalation were diagnosed with hepatocellular carcinoma, melanoma, renal cell or head and neck cancer. Therapy given before enrollment (anti-PD-1, anti-PD-L1 or anti-CTLA-4) was allowed, and 40% to 45% had some.

V dropped 4 bases and J dropped 8; count of bases not matched to a gene: 14. The CDR3 consists of 16 residues. Per the germline V gene, CDR1 is MNHEY and CDR2 is SVGAGI. Findings of the study overall: No determination was made of the antigen specificity of the expanded peripheral T cells.

Patients had blood sampled at baseline and again on cycle 4 day 1 and cycle 7 day 1. This clone is categorized as medium-sized (0.01 to 0.1%). Antigen specificity is unknown. Data came from immunoSEQ multiplex PCR; TCRdb stores just in-frame clones and leaves some out. The data show 15,000 to 20,000 clones, with approximately 80% seen just once and over 10% held by the top ten. This rearrangement joins TRBV6-5 to TRBJ1-2; 9 bases agree with TRBD1. The sequenced sample was CD4+ or CD8+ T cells sorted from blood, obtained in a trial of the OX40 agonist ivuxolimab. The sequence came from an adult with an advanced solid tumor such as melanoma, head and neck, liver or kidney cancer. The chain's CDR3 is CASSSAGTGLTRGYTF. The CDR3 nucleotides read TGTGCCAGCAGTTCCGCCGGGACAGGGCTAACCAGGGGCTACACCTTC.